This T cell receptor beta chain originates from a study of graft-versus-host responses after intestinal transplantation. Study-wide background: All recipients were given anti-thymocyte globulin induction, and tacrolimus and steroids were then administered for roughly 3 years.

The data were produced by immunoSEQ multiplex PCR, yet TCRdb's version contains in-frame clones alone and is incomplete. The sample yields fewer than 120,000 clones, 80% to 95% seen once. Worth noting for this clone: Its specificity is not known.

Trimming at V came to 5 bases and at J to 5 bases, leaving 6 bases not matched to a gene. CDR3 size: 14 residues. Germline V gene lookup returns CDR1 PRHDT and CDR2 FYEKMQ (reference sequence). Study-wide points: Some patients had graft-donor T cell macrochimerism. In their allografts, the ratios of graft-versus-host to host-versus-graft T cell clones were high.

The sample in question was unstimulated CD8+ T cells sorted from spleen or lymph node cells, obtained before intestinal transplant. V and J are TRBV13 and TRBJ1-2, with 9 positions matching TRBD1. The TCR originated in a human donor who received an intestinal transplant. The DNA of the CDR3 is TGTGCCAGCAGCCGCACGACAGGGGGGTATGGCTACACCTTC. Its protein is CASSRTTGGYGYTF.